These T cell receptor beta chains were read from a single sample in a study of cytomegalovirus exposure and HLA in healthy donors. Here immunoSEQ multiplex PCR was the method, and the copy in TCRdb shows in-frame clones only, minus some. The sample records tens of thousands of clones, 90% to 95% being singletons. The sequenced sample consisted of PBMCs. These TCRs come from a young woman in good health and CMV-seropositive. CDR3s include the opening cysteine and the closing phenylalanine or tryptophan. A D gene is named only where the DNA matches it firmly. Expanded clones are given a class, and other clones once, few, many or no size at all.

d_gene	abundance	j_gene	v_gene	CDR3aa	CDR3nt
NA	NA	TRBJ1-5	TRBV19	CASSTGVGPETTRMLGKAGPQHF	TGTGCCAGTAGTACCGGGGTCGGCCCCGAGACAACGAGGATGTTGGGAAAGGCGGGGCCCCAGCATTTT
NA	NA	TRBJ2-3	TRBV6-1	CASSESWATDTQYF	TGTGCCAGCAGTGAATCGTGGGCCACAGATACGCAGTATTTT
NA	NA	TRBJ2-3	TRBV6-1	CASSGRGSGTDTQYF	TGTGCCAGCAGTGGGCGGGGTTCGGGCACAGATACGCAGTATTTT
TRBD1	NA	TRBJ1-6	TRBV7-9	CASSTATGTGTNSPLHF	TGTGCCAGCAGCACGGCCACCGGGACAGGGACCAATTCACCCCTCCACTTT
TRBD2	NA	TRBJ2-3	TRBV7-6	CASTPGLANTDTQYF	TGTGCCAGCACCCCGGGACTAGCTAACACAGATACGCAGTATTTT
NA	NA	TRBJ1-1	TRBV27	CARLGQRNTEAFF	TGTGCCAGACTGGGACAACGGAACACTGAAGCTTTCTTT
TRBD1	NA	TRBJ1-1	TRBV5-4	CASSLSDRYTEAFF	TGTGCCAGCAGCCTATCGGACAGGTACACTGAAGCTTTCTTT
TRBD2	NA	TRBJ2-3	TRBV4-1	CASSQGVGGTIKYF	TGCGCCAGCAGCCAAGGAGTGGGGGGGACTATCAAGTATTTT
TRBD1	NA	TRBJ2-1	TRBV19	CASSITGGGEQFF	TGTGCCAGTAGTATAACAGGGGGCGGTGAGCAGTTCTTC
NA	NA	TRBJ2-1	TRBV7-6	CASSLQGSRYNEQFF	TGTGCCAGCAGCTTGCAGGGCAGTAGATACAATGAGCAGTTCTTC
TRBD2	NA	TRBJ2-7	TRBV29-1	CSGGGDSGNHYEQYF	TGCAGCGGCGGGGGGGATAGCGGTAATCACTACGAGCAGTACTTC
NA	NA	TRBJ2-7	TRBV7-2	CASSLVPGNEQYF	TGTGCCAGCAGCTTAGTGCCAGGGAACGAGCAGTACTTC
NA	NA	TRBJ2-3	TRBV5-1	CASSSIASSTDTQYF	TGCGCCAGCAGCTCGATAGCGTCTAGCACAGATACGCAGTATTTT
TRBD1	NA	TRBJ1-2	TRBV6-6	CASSLQGLTGGYTF	TGTGCCAGCAGCCTACAGGGGCTTACCGGTGGCTACACCTTC
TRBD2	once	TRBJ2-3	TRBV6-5	CASSYLGLAGGDTQYF	TGTGCCAGCAGTTACCTAGGATTAGCGGGAGGAGATACGCAGTATTTT
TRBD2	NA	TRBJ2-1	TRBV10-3	CAISEAASGRVYEQFF	TGTGCCATCAGTGAGGCGGCTAGCGGGAGGGTCTATGAGCAGTTCTTC
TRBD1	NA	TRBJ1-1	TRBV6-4	CASSDPPGQGDGPTEAFF	TGTGCCAGCAGTGACCCACCGGGACAGGGGGACGGCCCCACTGAAGCTTTCTTT
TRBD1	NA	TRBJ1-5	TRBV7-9	CASSFEGTVLTNQPQHF	TGTGCCAGCAGCTTCGAAGGGACAGTTCTTACCAATCAGCCCCAGCATTTT
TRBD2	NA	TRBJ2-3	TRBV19	CASSDLAGGQTDTQYF	TGTGCCAGCAGTGACCTAGCGGGGGGGCAGACAGATACGCAGTATTTT
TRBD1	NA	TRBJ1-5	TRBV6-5	CASTSAGGGQPQHF	TGTGCCAGCACTTCCGCAGGGGGCGGTCAGCCCCAGCATTTT
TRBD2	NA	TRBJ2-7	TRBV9	CASSPRGGRINYEQYF	TGTGCCAGCAGCCCCCGGGGGGGTCGCATCAACTACGAGCAGTACTTC
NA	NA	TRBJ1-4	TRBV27	CASSAFAPEDSNEKLFF	TGTGCCAGCAGCGCCTTTGCGCCCGAGGACTCTAATGAAAAACTGTTTTTT